A selection of T cell receptor beta chains follows, all from one sample in a study of T-cell reconstitution after alpha-beta-depleted transplantation in children. TCRdb re-called the PCR reads with MiXCR, one entry per CDR3 protein. This table holds fewer than 700,000 distinct CDR3 sequences, 10% to 15% found once. The specimen comprised PBMCs, mostly from graft donor cells, sampled 360 days after TCRalphabeta/CD19-depleted stem cell transplant. These receptors all come from a male patient younger than 18 who had a stem cell transplant for acute myeloid leukemia, so the T cells may come from the graft donor. CDR3s include the opening cysteine and the closing phenylalanine or tryptophan. Fields, in order: J gene, V gene, clone size, CDR3 protein. Size values are once, few and many counts, or a class for expanded clones, and some rows have none.

TRBJ2-7,TRBV27,many,CASSPGTGLPYEQYF
TRBJ1-4,TRBV6-6,.,CASSYGGEKLFF
TRBJ2-5,TRBV5-6,.,CASSRDSRPGETQYF
TRBJ2-6,TRBV4-1,.,CASSQLPGQLFFSGANVLTF
TRBJ2-5,TRBV7-2,.,CASSSERYSKETQYF
TRBJ2-3,TRBV2,.,CASSKSRTGPDTQYF
TRBJ2-1,TRBV7-9,many,CASSLMGSGDEQFF
TRBJ1-1,TRBV7-2,few,CASRAYSSGGSTEAFF
TRBJ2-2,TRBV6-2/TRBV6-3,.,CASSYSGLGELFF
TRBJ2-7,TRBV18,.,CASSPVRTAMAYEQYF
TRBJ2-1,TRBV20-1,few,CSAPDRLAGGNEQFF
TRBJ2-1,TRBV20-1,many,CSARVAGGEQFF
TRBJ2-7,TRBV4-3,few,CASSQDRDGDSYEQYF
TRBJ2-2,TRBV29-1,.,CAAEGAQLGELFF
TRBJ2-3,TRBV12-3/TRBV12-4,few,CASSLPGRLSTDTQYF
TRBJ2-3,TRBV2,few,CASSPPRLAGVTDTQYF
TRBJ2-5,TRBV20-1,many,CSARDISWTGPQETQYF
TRBJ2-5,TRBV7-2,few,CASSFAQGARETQYF
TRBJ2-1,TRBV7-8,few,CATFGDSYEQFF
TRBJ2-3,TRBV29-1,.,CSVDIPASPSTDTQYF
TRBJ2-5,TRBV28,.,CASSFSLIPRQGVDQETQYF
TRBJ1-1,TRBV7-8,many,CASSWYRVTLGGTEAFF
TRBJ2-1,TRBV20-1,.,CSARARTSGILYEQFF
TRBJ2-1,TRBV15,many,CATSDLRASGTPEQFF
TRBJ2-2,TRBV6-5,.,CASSYPRGGSGRVAGELFF
TRBJ2-3,TRBV6-2/TRBV6-3,many,CASSGGGDTQYF
TRBJ2-2,TRBV11-2,few,CASSLVGGFTGELFF
TRBJ2-1,TRBV29-1,.,CSIAGTGESNEQFF
TRBJ2-7,TRBV28,.,CASSSPTAYEQYF
TRBJ2-3,TRBV6-1,.,CATMKNRGSPTDTQYF
TRBJ1-3,TRBV28,many,CASTLPGGNTIYF
TRBJ2-3,TRBV4-3,few,CASSPVSSSTDTQYF
TRBJ2-1,TRBV3-1,few,CASSQAGGSNEQFF
TRBJ2-1,TRBV25-1,.,CASSDEFGTSNEQFF
TRBJ2-5,TRBV29-1,.,CSVESDETQYF
TRBJ2-6,TRBV15,few,CATSREGQGDPRANVLTF
TRBJ2-5,TRBV15,few,CATSRQETQYF
TRBJ2-3,TRBV28,.,CASTLWRGGSLTDTQYF
TRBJ2-5,TRBV5-1,many,CASSDPSGGESETQYF
TRBJ2-7,TRBV11-2,.,CASSLNARYEQYF
TRBJ2-1,TRBV7-3,many,CASSLLAAGWSYNEQFF
TRBJ1-1,TRBV5-1,many,CASRLTGYTEAFF
TRBJ2-3,TRBV4-3,.,CASSRTAGVTDTQYF
TRBJ1-2,TRBV28,.,CASGGPPGGYTF
TRBJ1-5,TRBV19,.,CASSSRGSGNQPQHF
TRBJ2-7,TRBV29-1,few,CSVKGDRGSYEQYF
TRBJ2-1,TRBV30,.,CAWFIYNEQFF
TRBJ2-7,TRBV12-3/TRBV12-4,.,CASSPDGQGTYYEQYF